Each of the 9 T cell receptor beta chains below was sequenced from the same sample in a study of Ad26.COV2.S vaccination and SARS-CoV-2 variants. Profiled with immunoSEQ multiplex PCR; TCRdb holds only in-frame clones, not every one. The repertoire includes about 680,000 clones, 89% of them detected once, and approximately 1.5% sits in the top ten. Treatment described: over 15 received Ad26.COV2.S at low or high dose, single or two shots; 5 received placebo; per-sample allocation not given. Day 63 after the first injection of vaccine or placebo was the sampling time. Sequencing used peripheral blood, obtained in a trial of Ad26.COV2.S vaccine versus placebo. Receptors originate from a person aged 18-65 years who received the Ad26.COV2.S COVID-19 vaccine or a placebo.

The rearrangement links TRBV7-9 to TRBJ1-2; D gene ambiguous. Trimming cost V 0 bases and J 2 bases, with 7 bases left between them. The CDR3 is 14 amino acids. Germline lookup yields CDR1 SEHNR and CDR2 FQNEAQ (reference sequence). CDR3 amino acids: CASSLAASNYGYTF. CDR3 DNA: TGTGCCAGCAGCTTAGCGGCATCGAACTATGGCTACACCTTC.

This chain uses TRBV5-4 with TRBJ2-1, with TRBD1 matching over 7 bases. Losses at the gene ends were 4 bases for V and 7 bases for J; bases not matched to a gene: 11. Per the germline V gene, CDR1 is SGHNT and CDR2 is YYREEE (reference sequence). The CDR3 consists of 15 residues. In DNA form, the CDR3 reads TGTGCCAGCAGCCCTCAGCGACAGGGCTATAATGAGCAGTTCTTC. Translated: CASSPQRQGYNEQFF.

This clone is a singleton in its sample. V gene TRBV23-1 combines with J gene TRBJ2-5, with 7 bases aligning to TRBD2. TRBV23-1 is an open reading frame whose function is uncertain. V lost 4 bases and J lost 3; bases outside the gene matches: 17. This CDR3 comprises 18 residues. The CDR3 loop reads CASSRGGNTGRPKETQYF. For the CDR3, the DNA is TGCGCCAGCAGTCGCGGGGGAAATACGGGACGCCCAAAAGAGACCCAGTACTTC.

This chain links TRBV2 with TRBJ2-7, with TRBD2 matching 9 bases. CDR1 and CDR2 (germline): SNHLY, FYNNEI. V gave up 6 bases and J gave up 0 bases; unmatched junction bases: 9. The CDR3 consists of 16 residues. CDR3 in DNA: TGTGCCAGCAGCGATATTTCTAGCGGGGCCTCCTACGAGCAGTACTTC. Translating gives CASSDISSGASYEQYF.

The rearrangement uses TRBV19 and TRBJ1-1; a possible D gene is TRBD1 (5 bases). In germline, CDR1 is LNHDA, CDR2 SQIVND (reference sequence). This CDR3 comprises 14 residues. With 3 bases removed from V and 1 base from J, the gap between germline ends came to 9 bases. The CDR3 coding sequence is TGTGCCAGTAGTATGGGGGGGAGGAACACTGAAGCTTTCTTT. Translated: CASSMGGRNTEAFF.

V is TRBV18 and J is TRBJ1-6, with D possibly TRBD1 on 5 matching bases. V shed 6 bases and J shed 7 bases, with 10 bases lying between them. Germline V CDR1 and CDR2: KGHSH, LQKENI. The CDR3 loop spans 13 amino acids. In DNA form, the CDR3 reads TGTGCCAGCTCCATAGGGGACAATTCACCCCTCCACTTT. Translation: CASSIGDNSPLHF.

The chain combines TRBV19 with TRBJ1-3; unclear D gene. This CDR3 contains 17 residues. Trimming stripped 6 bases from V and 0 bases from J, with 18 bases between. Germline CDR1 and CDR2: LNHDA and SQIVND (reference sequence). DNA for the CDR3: TGTGCCAGTAGGGACGCCGGGTATTGGAGCTCTGGAAACACCATATATTTT. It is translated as CASRDAGYWSSGNTIYF.

The CDR3 sequence is CASSMTSGLYNEQFF. CDR3 coding DNA: TGTGCCAGTAGTATGACTAGCGGGCTGTACAATGAGCAGTTCTTC. The chain is built from TRBV19 and TRBJ2-1; 10 bases match TRBD2. V lost 3 bases and J lost 4; bases outside the gene matches: 3. The CDR3 sequence is 15 residues long. Germline V CDR1 and CDR2: LNHDA, SQIVND (reference sequence).

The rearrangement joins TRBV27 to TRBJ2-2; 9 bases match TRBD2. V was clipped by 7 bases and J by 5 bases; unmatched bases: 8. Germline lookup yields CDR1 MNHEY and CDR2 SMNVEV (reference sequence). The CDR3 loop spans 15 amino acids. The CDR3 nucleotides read TGTGCCAGCACAGGCGGACTAGCGTATACCGGGGAGCTGTTTTTT. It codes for CASTGGLAYTGELFF.